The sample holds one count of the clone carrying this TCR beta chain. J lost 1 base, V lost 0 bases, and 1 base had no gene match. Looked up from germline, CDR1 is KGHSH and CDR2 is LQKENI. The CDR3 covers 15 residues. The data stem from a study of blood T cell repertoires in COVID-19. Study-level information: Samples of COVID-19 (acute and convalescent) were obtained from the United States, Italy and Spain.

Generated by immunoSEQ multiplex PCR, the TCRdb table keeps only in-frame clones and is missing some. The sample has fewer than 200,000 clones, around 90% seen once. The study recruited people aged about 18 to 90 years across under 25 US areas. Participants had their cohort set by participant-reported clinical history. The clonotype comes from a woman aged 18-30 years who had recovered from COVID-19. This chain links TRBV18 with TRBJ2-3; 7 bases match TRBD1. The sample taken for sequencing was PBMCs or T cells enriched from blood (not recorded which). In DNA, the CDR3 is TGTGCCAGCTCACCACCGGGACAGCGCACAGATACGCAGTATTTT. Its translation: CASSPPGQRTDTQYF.